This T cell receptor beta chain comes out of a study of regulatory T cells in long-lasting Graves disease. This clonotype occurred many times. The V gene's germline CDR1 is SNHLY and CDR2 FYNNEI. The CDR3 sequence is 15 residues long. Unmatched junction bases numbered 7, after V lost 2 bases and J lost 5 bases. The TCR beta library used iRepertoire HTBI primers with Arm-PCR amplification of CDR3. One entry per CDR3 protein results from TCRdb running MiXCR on the multiplex PCR reads. The table lists under 450,000 distinct CDR3 sequences, less than 30% of them singletons. Time point in this sample: persistent/refractory GD, antithyroid drugs over 5 years with positive TRAb. PBMCs were the source of the RNA used for TCR sequencing. American Thyroid Association guidelines defined how Graves' disease was diagnosed. Patients all came to the study from an endocrinology department in Xi'an, China.

The genes are TRBV2 and TRBJ2-5; 8 bases agree with TRBD1. Sequencing used peripheral blood mononuclear cells (PBMCs), obtained when the disease was refractory, from a patient treated with antithyroid drugs. This TCR came from a woman aged 40 to 50 with Graves disease. CDR3 sequence: CASSEQGTGGETQYF. The CDR3 DNA is TGTGCCAGCAGTGAACAGGGGACAGGCGGGGAGACCCAGTACTTC.